This TCR beta chain was recovered during a study of T cell responses to AZD1222 COVID-19 vaccine. Findings and caveats of the study: Sampling that yielded the repertoires occurred only after the peak T cell response.

The V end was cut by 9 bases, the J end by 4 bases, with 24 bases between. CDR3 length equals 16 residues. Germline CDR1 and CDR2: MDHEN and SYDVKM. TCRdb's copy holds only in-frame clones and misses some; the assay was immunoSEQ multiplex PCR. This table holds about 69,000 clones, about nine tenths found once. In the case of this clone: Its antigen remains unidentified.

The J gene is TRBJ1-1, the V gene TRBV28; possible D gene TRBD1, 6 bases. Specimen: peripheral blood, collected on day 0 of AZD1222 vaccination. The sequence derives from an adult in good health. The CDR3 coding sequence is TGTGCCAGTATACCCGGGGGCCGTACAGGCGGCACTGAAGCTTTCTTT. It yields the protein CASIPGGRTGGTEAFF.